This T cell receptor beta chain came from a study of technical replicates of blood from several donors. Profiled with immunoSEQ multiplex PCR; TCRdb holds only in-frame clones, not every one. The table has tens of thousands of clones, nearly 98% seen once; the top ten hold roughly 0.2%. The CDR3 is made up of 21 amino acids. V dropped 2 bases and J dropped 8; count of bases not matched to a gene: 27. Germline loops: CDR1 SGHVS, CDR2 FQNEAQ. The clonotype comes from a human donor in good health. This chain joins TRBV7-8 and TRBJ1-2; 9 bases match TRBD1. The sequenced sample consisted of T cells isolated from PBMCs. The CDR3 DNA is TGTGCCAGCAGCTTATCTTTACAGGGGGCTTACTTTCCAAATGGGGCTAACGGCTACACCTTC. Its translation is CASSLSLQGAYFPNGANGYTF.